The 31 T cell receptor beta chains given below trace back to one sample, sequenced in a study of cytomegalovirus exposure and HLA in healthy donors. The data were produced by immunoSEQ multiplex PCR, yet TCRdb's version contains in-frame clones alone and is incomplete. Altogether 140,000 to 150,000 clones are present, about 94% being singletons, with the ten largest covering 1.8%. Sequenced: PBMCs. The receptors stem from a man aged 18 to 30 in good health and CMV-seropositive.

V is TRBV27 and J is TRBJ2-2, with D perhaps TRBD1 (5 bases). From germline, CDR1 is MNHEY and CDR2 SMNVEV (reference sequence). Trimming took off 5 bases at V and 7 bases at J, with 20 bases between the two ends. The CDR3 consists of 16 residues. DNA of the CDR3: TGTGCCAGCAGTCCGACCCCGGGCAGGGCGGTCGGGGAGCTGTTTTTT. Its translation: CASSPTPGRAVGELFF.

The chain has TRBV4-2 and TRBJ2-3, with TRBD2 identical over 10 bases. CDR3 size: 17 residues. V shed 3 bases, J shed 0 bases, and the junction held 6 bases outside the gene matches. Per the germline V gene, CDR1 is LGHNA and CDR2 is YNFKEQ. The CDR3 nucleotides read TGTGCCAGCAGCCAGGCCGGGACTAGCGTAAGCACAGATACGCAGTATTTT. Amino acid sequence: CASSQAGTSVSTDTQYF.

V is TRBV15 and J is TRBJ2-1, with TRBD2 identical over 9 bases. This CDR3 region has 16 residues. After removal of 2 bases from V and 8 bases from J, the junction contained 10 bases not matched to a gene. Germline V CDR1 and CDR2: LNHNV, YYDKDF (reference sequence). This CDR3 reads CATSRRSGRNIDEQFF. The CDR3 DNA reads TGTGCCACCAGCAGACGTAGCGGGAGAAATATCGATGAGCAGTTCTTC.

This chain uses TRBV30 with TRBJ1-4; no firm D call. The CDR3 sequence is 13 residues long. CDR1 is GTSNPN and CDR2 is SVGIG in the germline V gene (reference sequence). Trimming removed 2 bases from V and 6 bases from J, with 10 bases in between. CDR3 DNA sequence: TGTGCCTGGAGTCGTGACACACATGAAAAACTGTTTTTT. Translation: CAWSRDTHEKLFF.

The J gene is TRBJ1-2, the V gene TRBV4-2, with TRBD1 identical over 10 bases. Germline CDR1 and CDR2: LGHNA and YNFKEQ. The CDR3 contains 14 residues. J was trimmed by 8 bases and V by 4 bases; bases with no gene match: 7. The CDR3 DNA follows: TGTGCCAGCAGCCGGACCGGGACAGGGGTAGGCTACACCTTC. It specifies CASSRTGTGVGYTF.

The V and J genes are TRBV9 and TRBJ2-2; 11 bases agree with TRBD2. The CDR3 consists of 16 residues. V trimming: 5 bases; J trimming: 6 bases; junction bases outside the gene matches: 9. Germline V CDR1 and CDR2: SGDLS, YYNGEE. CDR3 DNA sequence: TGTGCCAGCAGGCCCTCGGGACTAGCGGATGCCGGGGAGCTGTTTTTT. This gives the protein CASRPSGLADAGELFF.

In this sample, this clone turned up once. The chain combines TRBV2 with TRBJ1-5; D is undetermined. The CDR3 totals 14 residues. V lost 3 bases to trimming and J lost 3 bases, with 9 bases between them. In germline, CDR1 is SNHLY, CDR2 FYNNEI. The CDR3 protein is CASSESYPNQPQHF. The CDR3 DNA sequence: TGTGCCAGCAGTGAGAGCTATCCCAATCAGCCCCAGCATTTT.

This chain links TRBV4-1 with TRBJ2-7, with 9 bases identical to TRBD1. Germline lookup yields CDR1 MGHRA and CDR2 YSYEKL. This CDR3 is 14 amino acids long. V lost 7 bases, J lost 2 bases, and 6 bases stayed unmatched. CDR3 bases: TGCGCCAGCACGCGGGACAGGGACACCTACGAGCAGTACTTC. This sequence encodes CASTRDRDTYEQYF.

The chain has TRBV28 and TRBJ2-5, with 10 bases matching TRBD1. The trim removed 4 bases at V and 2 bases at J, leaving 10 bases unmatched. Germline assignment: CDR1 MDHEN and CDR2 SYDVKM. The CDR3 totals 17 residues. CDR3 residues: CASSSGQGGNFQETQYF. The CDR3, as DNA: TGTGCCAGCAGTTCCGGACAGGGGGGAAACTTTCAAGAGACCCAGTACTTC. Variable domain in full (rest from reference TRBV28 and TRBJ2-5): DVKVTQSSRYLVKRTGEKVFLECVQDMDHENMFWYRQDPGLGLRLIYFSYDVKMKEKGDIPEGYSVSREKKERFSLILESASTNQTSMYLCASSSGQGGNFQETQYFGPGTRLLVL.

The chain is built from TRBV7-3 and TRBJ1-5; no firm D call. CDR1 and CDR2 from the germline V gene are SGHTA and FQGTGA. This CDR3 comprises 11 residues. The CDR3 bases are TGTGGGCCTGGCTTTTATCAGCCCCAGCATTTT. Protein: CGPGFYQPQHF.

The rearrangement joins TRBV19 to TRBJ2-7, with D possibly matching TRBD1 (6 bases). V shed 3 bases and J shed 5 bases, with 14 bases lying between them. Germline CDR1 LNHDA, CDR2 SQIVND (reference sequence). The CDR3 is 14 residues long. CDR3 in DNA: TGTGCCAGTAGTATTGAGGCAGGGGTTGACGAGCAGTACTTC. Its translation: CASSIEAGVDEQYF.

The gene calls are TRBV30 and TRBJ2-7, with D perhaps TRBD2 (6 bases). The CDR3 length is 14 residues. Trimming left V 2 bases short and J 1 base short, with 12 bases between. Germline CDR1 and CDR2: GTSNPN and SVGIG (reference sequence). This CDR3 reads CAWSRDLLSYEQYF. The CDR3 DNA sequence: TGTGCCTGGAGTAGGGACTTACTGTCCTACGAGCAGTACTTC.

This sequence joins TRBV6-1 and TRBJ2-5, with D uncertain. CDR3 length: 13 amino acids. Germline V gene data show CDR1 as MNHNS and CDR2 as SASEGT. Trimming cost V 6 bases and J 0 bases, with 8 bases left between them. CDR3 in DNA: TGTGCCAGCAGCGCTGACAACCAAGAGACCCAGTACTTC. Translation: CASSADNQETQYF.

The CDR3 sequence: CASSETGDGYTF. The CDR3 DNA follows: TGTGCCAGCAGTGAAACGGGGGATGGCTACACCTTC. The chain combines TRBV2 with TRBJ1-2; possibly TRBD1 for D (5 bases). Looked up from germline, CDR1 is SNHLY and CDR2 is FYNNEI. V was pared by 2 bases and J by 6 bases, with 7 bases between. The CDR3 is 12 residues long.

The genes are TRBV28 and TRBJ1-5; D might be TRBD1 (5 bases). The CDR3 is 14 residues long. V was cut by 6 bases and J by 0 bases, with 9 bases left in between. Germline CDR1 and CDR2: MDHEN and SYDVKM. The DNA of the CDR3 is TGTGCCAGCAGCCGACAGAATAGCAATCAGCCCCAGCATTTT. This encodes CASSRQNSNQPQHF.

The V and J genes are TRBV4-1 and TRBJ2-1; TRBD2 agrees at 7 bases. CDR3 length: 15 amino acids. J was trimmed by 4 bases and V by 2 bases; bases with no gene match: 5. Per germline, CDR1 MGHRA and CDR2 YSYEKL. Written as DNA, the CDR3 is TGCGCCAGCAGCCAATCGGCTAGCGGATACAATGAGCAGTTCTTC. Translated: CASSQSASGYNEQFF.

J is TRBJ2-1 and V is TRBV6-6; 7 bases line up with TRBD1. After removal of 8 bases from V and 2 bases from J, the junction contained 3 bases not matched to a gene. Germline-derived CDR1 and CDR2 are MNHNY and SVGAGI (reference sequence). This CDR3 comprises 13 residues. The CDR3 sequence is CASGDRAYNEQFF. CDR3 coding DNA: TGTGCCAGCGGAGACAGGGCCTACAATGAGCAGTTCTTC.

The chain couples TRBV7-7 to TRBJ2-1, with TRBD2 as a possible D gene (6 bases). Looked up from germline, CDR1 is SSHAT and CDR2 is FNYEAQ (reference sequence). V dropped 4 bases and J dropped 2 bases, with 15 bases sitting between them. The CDR3 extends over 16 amino acids. This CDR3 reads CASSSETSTPYNEQFF. Here the CDR3 DNA reads TGTGCCAGCAGCTCAGAGACTAGTACCCCCTACAATGAGCAGTTCTTC.

The chain recombines TRBV28 with TRBJ2-7; TRBD1 matches at 7 bases. Losses at the gene ends were 7 bases for V and 2 bases for J; bases not matched to a gene: 5. CDR3 length equals 13 residues. Germline V gene lookup returns CDR1 MDHEN and CDR2 SYDVKM. The CDR3 loop is CASTVGQAYEQYF. The DNA for the CDR3 is TGTGCCAGCACCGTCGGACAGGCCTACGAGCAGTACTTC.

This clone was detected once. The chain uses TRBV6-6 and TRBJ1-1, with D perhaps TRBD1 (6 bases). Germline values: CDR1 MNHNY, CDR2 SVGAGI (reference sequence). The CDR3 sequence is 16 residues long. V was pared by 0 bases and J by 5 bases, with 16 bases between. CDR3 bases: TGTGCCAGCAGTTACTCCCTGGAGGGGAGGGGGACTGAAGCTTTCTTT. This gives the protein CASSYSLEGRGTEAFF.

The V gene is TRBV6-4, the J gene TRBJ1-3; D call uncertain. CDR3 length: 11 amino acids. Germline CDR1 MRHNA, CDR2 SNTAGT. V gave up 8 bases and J gave up 1 base, with 3 bases separating them. The CDR3 region is CASRSGNTIYF. For the CDR3, the DNA is TGTGCCAGCCGTTCTGGAAACACCATATATTTT.

The chain has TRBV27 and TRBJ2-1, with 13 nucleotides matching TRBD2. The CDR3 is 14 residues long. CDR1 and CDR2 from the germline V gene are MNHEY and SMNVEV (reference sequence). V was clipped by 6 bases and J by 7 bases; unmatched bases: 3. In nucleotides, the CDR3 is TGTGCCAGCAGCTGGACTAGCGGGGGAAATGAGCAGTTCTTC. Its protein is CASSWTSGGNEQFF.

The V call is TRBV7-2, the J call TRBJ2-7, with a weak D call TRBD2 (5 bases). V was clipped by 5 bases and J by 3 bases, with 17 bases between them. This CDR3 spans 15 amino acids. Per the germline V gene, CDR1 is SGHTA and CDR2 is FQGNSA. CDR3 region: CASSLSGLAFYEQYF. CDR3 bases: TGTGCCAGCAGCCTATCCGGACTGGCATTCTACGAGCAGTACTTC.

This clone was picked up a small number of times. The gene calls are TRBV27 and TRBJ2-7, with TRBD1 matching over 7 bases. The J segment lost 6 bases and the V segment lost 6 bases, leaving 2 bases of the junction unmatched. Germline CDR1 reads MNHEY; CDR2 reads SMNVEV (reference sequence). There are 11 residues in the CDR3. The CDR3 loop is CASSAGGEQYF. The CDR3 nucleotides read TGTGCCAGCAGCGCAGGGGGCGAGCAGTACTTC.

V and J are TRBV7-8 and TRBJ1-5; D unresolved. V was pared by 1 base and J by 7 bases, with 14 bases between. The V gene's germline CDR1 is SGHVS and CDR2 FQNEAQ. The CDR3 spans 15 residues. CDR3 amino acids: CASSLGFSGGQPQHF. DNA for the CDR3: TGTGCCAGCAGCTTAGGGTTCTCCGGCGGGCAGCCCCAGCATTTT.

J is TRBJ2-5 and V is TRBV27; 13 nucleotides agree with TRBD2. This CDR3 comprises 16 residues. Trimming at V came to 5 bases and at J to 5 bases, leaving 8 bases not matched to a gene. Germline V lookup: CDR1 MNHEY, CDR2 SMNVEV (reference sequence). Here the CDR3 reads CASSPRTSGRGETQYF. The CDR3 bases are TGTGCCAGCAGTCCACGGACTAGCGGGAGAGGGGAGACCCAGTACTTC.

In the case of this clone: The sample has other DNA sequences that encode this CDR3 too. The rearrangement links TRBV5-1 to TRBJ1-2; 7 nucleotides agree with TRBD1. The germline CDR1 and CDR2 sequences are SGHRS and YFSETQ. The trim removed 4 bases at V and 4 bases at J, leaving 7 bases unmatched. This CDR3 region has 14 residues. The CDR3 nucleotides read TGCGCCAGCAGCGAGGAGGGGGCCGGCTATGGCTACACCTTC. This translates into CASSEEGAGYGYTF.

This chain joins TRBV30 and TRBJ2-7, with D tentatively TRBD1 (5 bases). This CDR3 has 12 amino acids. V shed 5 bases and J shed 3 bases, with 11 bases lying between them. The germline V gene has CDR1 GTSNPN and CDR2 SVGIG (reference sequence). The CDR3 DNA reads as TGTGCCTGGTCACGGACACTCTACGAGCAGTACTTC. Translated, it gives CAWSRTLYEQYF.

This clone is a singleton in its sample. The chain is built from TRBV4-1 and TRBJ1-2; 9 bases are shared with TRBD1. The CDR3 extends over 16 amino acids. In germline, CDR1 is MGHRA, CDR2 YSYEKL. The ends lost 0 bases at V and 1 base at J; junction bases unmatched: 3. For the CDR3, the DNA is TGCGCCAGCAGCCAAGAGCCGGGACAGGGTAACTATGGCTACACCTTC. Translation gives CASSQEPGQGNYGYTF.

The rearrangement joins TRBV4-1 to TRBJ1-1; D unresolved. Per the germline V gene, CDR1 is MGHRA and CDR2 is YSYEKL. V lost 1 base, J lost 3 bases, and 9 bases lay in between. The CDR3 is 14 amino acids. CDR3 in DNA: TGCGCCAGCAGCCAAGGAACCGGGGACACTGAAGCTTTCTTT. It specifies CASSQGTGDTEAFF.

The chain joins TRBV29-1 to TRBJ2-7; D not resolved. V shed 6 bases and J shed 1 base, with 13 bases lying between them. The CDR3 totals 13 residues. Germline lookup yields CDR1 SQVTM and CDR2 ANQGSEA. The CDR3 nucleotides are TGCAGCGTAGACTTGACGGATTCCTACGAGCAGTACTTC. Amino acids: CSVDLTDSYEQYF.